This entry is about one TCR beta chain. As yet, its antigen is unknown. A TCRbeta library incorporating unique molecular identifiers was prepared. TCRdb re-derived calls from the PCR reads in MiXCR, one entry per CDR3 protein. This table has roughly 340,000 distinct CDR3 sequences, 16% appearing once. This specimen comes from a study of T-cell reconstitution after alpha-beta-depleted transplantation in children. Study-wide points: Surviving recipient T cells and thymic progenitors underlay high day-60 TCRbeta diversity in some patients. When one year had passed after transplant, most T-cell counts and diversity came from newly produced T cells. The study reportedly traced alpha-beta T cells about two months after transplant to several hundred expanded graft clones.

This CDR3 has 15 residues. Trimming pared 2 bases from V and 0 bases from J, leaving 8 bases between. Germline V gives CDR1 SGDLS, CDR2 YYNGEE. This receptor was taken from a male patient aged 2 to 9 who had a stem cell transplant for acute lymphoblastic leukemia, so the T cells may come from the graft donor. The sample here was PBMCs, mostly from graft donor cells, taken 360 days after TCRalphabeta/CD19-depleted stem cell transplant. J is TRBJ1-4 and V is TRBV9, with unresolved D. CDR3 nucleotides: TGTGCCAGCAGCGTTGGAACAGCAACTAATGAAAAACTGTTTTTT. It encodes CASSVGTATNEKLFF.